What follows is one T cell receptor (beta chain) and its context. Its matching antigen is unknown. This may be a read error: a much more frequent sequence differs by one nucleotide. Libraries for naive CD8 T cells, which were made from roughly 21,000 to 960,000 sorted cells, drew on 10%, 30% or 50% of the RNA. Sorted naive CD8 T cells were those defined as CD8+CD4-CCR7+CD45RA+. The use of previously described methods and listed TCR primers produced the bulk TCR libraries. TCRdb fed the PCR reads into MiXCR, producing one record per CDR3 protein. The data contain 490,000 or so distinct CDR3 sequences, roughly 23% of them singletons. The data were obtained in a study of molecular identifiers for immune sequencing clone quantification. General study points: Clones with over 20 RNA copies captured over 97% of effector molecules but under 1% of naive ones.

The V end lost 8 bases, the J end lost 2 bases, and 18 bases lay between the germline ends. CDR3 size: 15 residues. Germline CDR1 SEHNR, CDR2 FQNEAQ (reference sequence). This receptor was identified in a human donor in good health. Some libraries in this study had Jurkat cell RNA spiked in. The gene calls are TRBV7-9 and TRBJ2-5, with D perhaps TRBD1 or TRBD2 (5 bases each). Sequencing was carried out using naive CD8+ T cells from blood, with Jurkat cell RNA spiked in. Sample subset: FACS-sorted CD8+CD4-CCR7+CD45RA+ naive T cells. The CDR3 loop reads CASGGPRDRQETQYF. The CDR3 nucleotides read TGTGCCAGCGGTGGACCCCGGGACCGGCAAGAGACCCAGTACTTC.